These T cell receptor beta chains were read from a single sample in a study of T cell repertoires in cytomegalovirus infection. MiXCR, run by TCRdb on the reads, gives a single entry per CDR3 protein. The table shows under 350,000 distinct CDR3 sequences, with roughly a fifth occurring only once. No cognate antigen is known for these TCRs. Here the sequenced sample was cultured PBMCs, taken from culture after CMV antigen stimulation. Every receptor here comes from a human donor in good health (CMV status not recorded). Some clones in this sample may be carry-over from other donors' samples. Both conserved end residues are part of each CDR3. Fields, in order: D gene, J gene, V gene, clone size, CDR3 DNA, CDR3 protein. The D gene is left open where the match is weak. For some rows the clone size is stated as once, few or many, or as a class when expanded; others skip it.

TRBD2 | TRBJ2-1 | TRBV7-2 | many | TGTGCCAGCAGCTTAGAACTAGCGGGAAGCGGTGGCCTTAATGAGCAGTTCTTC | CASSLELAGSGGLNEQFF
TRBD2 | TRBJ2-1 | TRBV12-5 | many | TGTGCTAGTGGTTTAACCCTAGCGGGAGGGCCCTACAATGAGCAGTTCTTC | CASGLTLAGGPYNEQFF
. | TRBJ1-1 | TRBV11-2 | many | TGTGCCAGCGGCTCGGATGGCACTGAAGCTTTCTTT | CASGSDGTEAFF
. | TRBJ1-2 | TRBV7-9 | . | TGTGCCAGCAGCTTAGTGGTGGGGACCTATGGCTACACCTTC | CASSLVVGTYGYTF
. | TRBJ2-7 | TRBV10-3 | few | TGTGCCATCAGTGAGTATAGCTACGAGCAGTACTTC | CAISEYSYEQYF
. | TRBJ2-5 | TRBV7-2 | many | TGTGCCAGCAGCTTGGGGGGTCGGGAGACCCAGTACTTC | CASSLGGRETQYF
TRBD1 | TRBJ1-4 | TRBV10-3 | . | TGTGCCATCAGTGGCGGGACAGGGGATGAAAAACTGTTTTTT | CAISGGTGDEKLFF
TRBD1 | TRBJ2-7 | TRBV4-3 | few | TGCGCCAGCAGCCAAGGAGGGGACAGGGTCCACGAGCAGTACTTC | CASSQGGDRVHEQYF
TRBD2 | TRBJ2-1 | TRBV11-2 | few | TGTGCCAGCAGCTTTAGGACTAGCGGGAAATACAATGAGCAGTTCTTC | CASSFRTSGKYNEQFF
TRBD1 | TRBJ1-2 | TRBV5-5 | . | TGTGCCAGCAGCCGGGGGACAGCCTATGGCTACACCTTC | CASSRGTAYGYTF
. | TRBJ2-1 | TRBV12-5 | few | TGTGCTAGTGGTTTGTTAATAGTCGCTGGCCAGCGGAGGTCCTACAATGAGCAGTTCTTC | CASGLLIVAGQRRSYNEQFF
TRBD2 | TRBJ2-7 | TRBV18 | . | TGTGCCAGCTCACCTACTAGCGGGAGGGCCTCCGAGCAGTACTTC | CASSPTSGRASEQYF
. | TRBJ1-4 | TRBV7-9 | . | TGTGCCAGCAGCTTATTCCCGCGAAACAATGAAAAACTGTTTTTT | CASSLFPRNNEKLFF
TRBD2 | TRBJ2-7 | TRBV28 | . | TGTGCCAGCACCCAGACTAGCGGGAGATTAGGATTGAGCGAGCAGTACTTC | CASTQTSGRLGLSEQYF
TRBD1 | TRBJ1-3 | TRBV7-2 | . | TGTGCCAGCAGCCCAGGGACAGGGGGAAACACCATATATTTT | CASSPGTGGNTIYF
. | TRBJ1-1 | TRBV7-2 | few | TGTGCCAGCAGCTTAGTGGGGCGGACCCAGTCGGGGACTGAAGCTTTCTTT | CASSLVGRTQSGTEAFF
TRBD2 | TRBJ2-1 | TRBV6-2/TRBV6-3 | many | TGTGCCAGCAATGGGGGTAGCGGGAGTTGGAATGAGCAGTTCTTC | CASNGGSGSWNEQFF
TRBD1 | TRBJ2-1 | TRBV6-5 | . | TGTGCCAGCAGTAGCGAGGACAGGGTGCGGGGTGAGCAGTTCTTC | CASSSEDRVRGEQFF
. | TRBJ2-1 | TRBV10-3 | once | TGTGCCATCAGTGCAGGAGGGAGCTCCTACAATGAGCAGTTCTTC | CAISAGGSSYNEQFF
TRBD2 | TRBJ2-7 | TRBV28 | . | TGTGCCAGCAGAAAACGGGCTAGCGGGAACCCCTACGAGCAGTACTTC | CASRKRASGNPYEQYF
. | TRBJ1-1 | TRBV5-1 | . | TGCGCCACCCGAGGGGAGCCACGGAACACTGAAGCTTTCTTT | CATRGEPRNTEAFF
TRBD1 | TRBJ1-1 | TRBV12-3/TRBV12-4 | many | TGTGCCAGCACCCCGACAGGGGAGGGAACTGAAGCTTTCTTT | CASTPTGEGTEAFF
. | TRBJ2-1 | TRBV9 | . | TGTGCCAGCAGCGTAGGGGGGAATCTTTACAATGAGCAGTTCTTC | CASSVGGNLYNEQFF
TRBD1 | TRBJ1-5 | TRBV5-8 | few | TGTGCCAGCAGCCGGTGGACAGGGATATATCAGCCCCAGCATTTT | CASSRWTGIYQPQHF
. | TRBJ1-2 | TRBV11-2 | . | TGTGCCAGCAGCCCCACAGGGTCCCGTGGCTACACCTTC | CASSPTGSRGYTF
. | TRBJ2-2 | TRBV24-1 | once | TGTGCCACCCGCAGGGAGTACACCGGGGAGCTGTTTTTT | CATRREYTGELFF
TRBD2 | TRBJ2-1 | TRBV7-6 | . | TGTGCCAGCAGCGGGGGGACTACGGCATACAATGAGCAGTTCTTC | CASSGGTTAYNEQFF
. | TRBJ1-3 | TRBV19 | few | TGTGCCAGTAGTATAGTCCCAAGCTCTGGAAACACCATATATTTT | CASSIVPSSGNTIYF
. | TRBJ2-7 | TRBV27 | . | TGTGCCAGCAGCTTTGTGACATTGGGAGTCCCTTACGAGCAGTACTTC | CASSFVTLGVPYEQYF
. | TRBJ2-1 | TRBV12-3/TRBV12-4 | many | TGTGCCAGCAGACCCTCGACCAGGTGGGGTGAGCAGTTCTTC | CASRPSTRWGEQFF
. | TRBJ1-2 | TRBV19 | . | TGTGCCAGTAGACACAGAGACTATGGCTACACCTTC | CASRHRDYGYTF
. | TRBJ2-3 | TRBV7-8 | few | TGTGCCAGCAGCTTAGCGAGGATCAGAAGATTTAGCACAGATACGCAGTATTTT | CASSLARIRRFSTDTQYF
TRBD2 | TRBJ2-1 | TRBV3-1 | . | TGTGCCAGCAGCCAAAGATTTGGACTAGGCGGTGAGCAGTTCTTC | CASSQRFGLGGEQFF
. | TRBJ2-5 | TRBV11-3 | many | TGTGCCAGCAGCCCAGGACAGCTAGAGGGAGAGACCCAGTACTTC | CASSPGQLEGETQYF
. | TRBJ2-7 | TRBV9 | . | TGTGCCAGCAGCCCACAAATCGCGGACGGCGAGCAGTACTTC | CASSPQIADGEQYF